A selection of T cell receptor beta chains follows, all from one sample in a study of blood T cells in healthy people across ages. TCRdb passed the 5' RACE reads through MiXCR, listing each CDR3 protein once. Of about 1.5 million distinct CDR3 sequences listed, about 42% are singletons. The sequencing sample was made of blood. All receptors derive from a young woman in good health. CDR3s include the opening cysteine and the closing phenylalanine or tryptophan. Each record gives: CDR3 protein, CDR3 DNA, D gene, V gene, J gene, clone size. The D gene is left open where the match is weak. The size of a clone is reported for some rows only, either as once, few or many, or as a class for expanded clones.

CDR3: CASNVLGQRQGNYTF; DNA: TGTGCCAGCAACGTACTCGGACAGCGCCAAGGAAACTACACCTTC; D: .; V: TRBV12-3/TRBV12-4; J: TRBJ1-2; size: once
CDR3: CAWSGDRGEKLFF; DNA: TGTGCCTGGTCCGGGGACAGGGGAGAAAAACTGTTTTTT; D: TRBD1; V: TRBV30; J: TRBJ1-4; size: .
CDR3: CASSLGTVHQPQHF; DNA: TGTGCCAGCAGTTTAGGGACAGTTCATCAGCCCCAGCATTTT; D: .; V: TRBV12-3/TRBV12-4; J: TRBJ1-5; size: few
CDR3: CAISDGQVLNYGYTF; DNA: TGTGCCATCAGCGACGGACAGGTCCTCAACTATGGCTACACCTTC; D: TRBD1; V: TRBV10-3; J: TRBJ1-2; size: .
CDR3: CASSLFSGYGYTF; DNA: TGTGCCAGCAGCTTATTTTCAGGGTATGGCTACACCTTC; D: .; V: TRBV7-9; J: TRBJ1-2; size: .
CDR3: CASSQGFKDTQYF; DNA: TGCGCCAGCAGCCAAGGATTTAAAGATACGCAGTATTTT; D: .; V: TRBV4-3; J: TRBJ2-3; size: .
CDR3: CASSWIEETQYF; DNA: TGTGCCAGCAGCTGGATAGAAGAGACCCAGTACTTC; D: .; V: TRBV3-1; J: TRBJ2-5; size: few
CDR3: CSVAYRGRRGTEAFF; DNA: TGCAGCGTGGCTTACAGGGGACGGCGGGGCACTGAAGCTTTCTTT; D: TRBD1; V: TRBV29-1; J: TRBJ1-1; size: few
CDR3: CASITGVSSYEQYF; DNA: TGTGCCAGCATCACAGGGGTGAGCTCCTACGAGCAGTACTTC; D: TRBD1; V: TRBV5-5; J: TRBJ2-7; size: few
CDR3: CASSLSGSWTLHF; DNA: TGTGCCAGCAGCTTATCAGGGAGTTGGACCCTCCACTTT; D: .; V: TRBV7-2; J: TRBJ1-6; size: .
CDR3: CASSAQTGGQPQHF; DNA: TGTGCCAGCAGTGCTCAGACAGGAGGACAGCCCCAGCATTTT; D: .; V: TRBV2; J: TRBJ1-5; size: .
CDR3: CASSVGLAGDQRETQYF; DNA: TGTGCCAGCAGCGTAGGACTAGCGGGAGACCAAAGGGAGACCCAGTACTTC; D: TRBD2; V: TRBV9; J: TRBJ2-5; size: .
CDR3: CASRGAWGTEAFF; DNA: TGTGCCAGCCGCGGGGCCTGGGGCACTGAAGCTTTCTTT; D: .; V: TRBV27; J: TRBJ1-1; size: .
CDR3: CASSLSGGEYNEQFF; DNA: TGTGCCAGCAGCCTTAGCGGGGGGGAGTACAATGAGCAGTTCTTC; D: TRBD2; V: TRBV7-2; J: TRBJ2-1; size: .
CDR3: CASSFRDPRDYGYTF; DNA: TGTGCCAGCAGTTTCCGGGATCCGAGGGACTATGGCTACACCTTC; D: .; V: TRBV12-3/TRBV12-4; J: TRBJ1-2; size: .